These 10 T cell receptor beta chains originate from one sample sequenced in a study of blood T cell repertoires in COVID-19. Measured with immunoSEQ multiplex PCR; TCRdb has only the in-frame clones, and not every one. Altogether roughly 250,000 clones are present, about 73% being singletons, with the ten largest covering about 3.1%. Sequences were obtained from peripheral blood. The source is a woman of 80 years or more with acute or convalescent COVID-19.

The chain employs TRBV7-9 and TRBJ2-7; 10 bases are a match to TRBD1. The CDR3 runs 15 residues. The germline V gene encodes CDR1 SEHNR and CDR2 FQNEAQ (reference sequence). Germline trimming cut 3 bases from V and 2 bases from J; bases unmatched to any gene: 4. CDR3 bases: TGTGCCAGCAGCTTGGGACAGGGGAGGGCCTACGAGCAGTACTTC. Translating gives CASSLGQGRAYEQYF.

This clone came up a few times. V usage is TRBV2 and J usage is TRBJ1-1; 9 nucleotides line up with TRBD1. This CDR3 region has 17 residues. The germline V gene encodes CDR1 SNHLY and CDR2 FYNNEI. With 3 bases clipped from V and 0 bases from J, the junction kept 8 bases outside the gene matches. DNA of the CDR3: TGTGCCAGCAGTGATCCGGGACAGGGTCCCATGAACACTGAAGCTTTCTTT. Residues: CASSDPGQGPMNTEAFF. Complete variable domain (other parts from reference TRBV2 and TRBJ1-1): EPEVTQTPSHQVTQMGQEVILRCVPISNHLYFYWYRQILGQKVEFLVSFYNNEISEKSEIFDDQFSVERPDGSNFTLKIRSTKLEDSAMYFCASSDPGQGPMNTEAFFGQGTRLTVV.

The J gene is TRBJ2-7, the V gene TRBV18; the D gene is possibly TRBD2 (6 bases). The CDR3 loop spans 14 amino acids. Trimming removed 8 bases from V and 5 bases from J, with 19 bases in between. Germline V gives CDR1 KGHSH, CDR2 LQKENI. CDR3 protein: CASQPWGVGNEQYF. CDR3 nucleotide sequence: TGTGCCAGCCAACCGTGGGGGGTAGGAAACGAGCAGTACTTC.

This chain joins TRBV6-2 or TRBV6-3 and TRBJ1-6, with D possibly TRBD1 on 6 matching bases. The CDR3 totals 15 residues. From germline, CDR1 is MNHEY and CDR2 SVGEGT. Trimming took off 0 bases at V and 7 bases at J, with 10 bases between the two ends. The CDR3 DNA is TGTGCCAGCAGTTACTCCGGGGGGCGGAATTCACCCCTCCACTTT. Protein: CASSYSGGRNSPLHF.

The sample holds one count of this clone. This chain joins TRBV6-5 and TRBJ2-2; 7 bases fit TRBD2. The germline CDR1 and CDR2 sequences are MNHEY and SVGAGI. This CDR3 contains 16 residues. V dropped 4 bases and J dropped 5; count of bases not matched to a gene: 10. The CDR3 sequence is CASSSQAGIGTGELFF. CDR3 nucleotide sequence: TGTGCCAGCAGTTCTCAAGCGGGAATTGGAACCGGGGAGCTGTTTTTT.

The chain combines TRBV4-3 with TRBJ1-6, with D tentatively TRBD1 (6 bases). Germline-derived CDR1 and CDR2 are LGHNA and YSLEER. Trimming pared 1 base from V and 9 bases from J, leaving 13 bases between. This CDR3 comprises 15 residues. The CDR3 is CASSQATGQTSPLHF. CDR3 DNA: TGCGCCAGCAGCCAAGCGACAGGTCAAACTTCACCCCTCCACTTT.

The chain carries TRBV7-9 and TRBJ1-3, with 12 bases lining up with TRBD1. Germline V gene sequence: CDR1 SEHNR, CDR2 FQNEAQ (reference sequence). This CDR3 has 19 amino acids. V gave up 6 bases and J gave up 1 base; unmatched junction bases: 13. The CDR3 DNA follows: TGTGCCAGCAGGCCCGATCCGGGACAGGGGGCATGGTCTGGAAACACCATATATTTT. Amino acid sequence: CASRPDPGQGAWSGNTIYF.

This chain connects TRBV5-4 to TRBJ2-1; no clear D. The V end was cut by 3 bases, the J end by 4 bases, with 11 bases between. The CDR3 extends over 14 amino acids. Looked up from germline, CDR1 is SGHNT and CDR2 is YYREEE (reference sequence). As DNA, the CDR3 is TGTGCCAGCAGCTCCCTAGGCCAATACAATGAGCAGTTCTTC. Protein product: CASSSLGQYNEQFF.

The gene calls are TRBV6-5 and TRBJ1-1; a weak D match, TRBD1 (6 bases). V was clipped by 2 bases and J by 2 bases, with 15 bases between them. This CDR3 region has 16 residues. Germline CDR1 reads MNHEY; CDR2 reads SVGAGI. The CDR3 loop reads CASSYPNRAGNTEAFF. CDR3 in DNA: TGTGCCAGCAGTTACCCGAACAGGGCAGGCAACACTGAAGCTTTCTTT.

There are a few counts of this clone. The chain is built from TRBV6-1 and TRBJ2-7, with D possibly TRBD1 on 6 matching bases. V dropped 4 bases and J dropped 6 bases, with 22 bases sitting between them. The CDR3 extends over 16 amino acids. In germline, CDR1 is MNHNS, CDR2 SASEGT. The chain's CDR3 is CASSATGLRGQGEQYF. CDR3 in DNA: TGTGCCAGCAGTGCGACAGGTTTAAGGGGCCAGGGCGAGCAGTACTTC.